Presented here are 5 T cell receptor beta chains from one specimen sequenced in a study of T cell changes during pregnancy in multiple sclerosis. Measured with immunoSEQ multiplex PCR; TCRdb has only the in-frame clones, and not every one. Of 20,000 to 25,000 clones in the sample, 85% to 90% were seen once. The sample was CD8+ T cells from peripheral blood mononuclear cells, taken in the second trimester of pregnancy. The receptors derive from a female donor in good health, enrolled as a control in a pregnancy study.

The V gene is TRBV28, the J gene TRBJ1-1; possible D gene TRBD1, 5 bases. The CDR3 contains 15 residues. Germline V gives CDR1 MDHEN, CDR2 SYDVKM. V shed 5 bases and J shed 1 base, with 14 bases lying between them. The CDR3 DNA reads TGTGCCAGCAGTCCCCCAAGACAGACGAACACTGAAGCTTTCTTT. This gives the protein CASSPPRQTNTEAFF.

The rearrangement links TRBV29-1 to TRBJ1-4; the D gene is possibly TRBD1 (5 bases). CDR3 length: 15 residues. The V end lost 3 bases, the J end lost 7 bases, and 18 bases lay between the germline ends. Germline loops: CDR1 SQVTM, CDR2 ANQGSEA. The CDR3 sequence is CSVDLILPGGEKLFF. The CDR3 nucleotides are TGCAGCGTTGACCTGATCTTACCGGGGGGTGAAAAACTGTTTTTT.

The V call is TRBV2, the J call TRBJ1-6, with 7 bases that match TRBD1. CDR1 SNHLY and CDR2 FYNNEI come from the germline V gene. The length of the CDR3 is 15 residues. The junction had 9 bases not matched to a gene; V was cut back by 6 bases and J by 7 bases. CDR3 DNA sequence: TGTGCCAGCAGATATAGACAGGGTGTAAATTCACCCCTCCACTTT. It codes for CASRYRQGVNSPLHF.

This chain joins TRBV4-1 and TRBJ2-2; TRBD1 aligns across 7 bases. CDR3 length: 14 amino acids. CDR1 is MGHRA and CDR2 is YSYEKL in the germline V gene. Trimming took 5 bases from V and 7 from J; bases not matched to a gene: 7. CDR3 nucleotide sequence: TGCGCCAGCAGCTGGGACAGAGCTAGCGGGGAGCTGTTTTTT. Its translation is CASSWDRASGELFF.

The chain uses TRBV2 and TRBJ2-2; the match to TRBD1 covers 10 bases. The germline CDR1 and CDR2 sequences are SNHLY and FYNNEI. The CDR3 loop spans 15 amino acids. The ends lost 5 bases at V and 1 base at J; junction bases unmatched: 1. In nucleotides, the CDR3 is TGTGCCAGCAGTTGGACAGGGGGGAACACCGGGGAGCTGTTTTTT. It specifies CASSWTGGNTGELFF.